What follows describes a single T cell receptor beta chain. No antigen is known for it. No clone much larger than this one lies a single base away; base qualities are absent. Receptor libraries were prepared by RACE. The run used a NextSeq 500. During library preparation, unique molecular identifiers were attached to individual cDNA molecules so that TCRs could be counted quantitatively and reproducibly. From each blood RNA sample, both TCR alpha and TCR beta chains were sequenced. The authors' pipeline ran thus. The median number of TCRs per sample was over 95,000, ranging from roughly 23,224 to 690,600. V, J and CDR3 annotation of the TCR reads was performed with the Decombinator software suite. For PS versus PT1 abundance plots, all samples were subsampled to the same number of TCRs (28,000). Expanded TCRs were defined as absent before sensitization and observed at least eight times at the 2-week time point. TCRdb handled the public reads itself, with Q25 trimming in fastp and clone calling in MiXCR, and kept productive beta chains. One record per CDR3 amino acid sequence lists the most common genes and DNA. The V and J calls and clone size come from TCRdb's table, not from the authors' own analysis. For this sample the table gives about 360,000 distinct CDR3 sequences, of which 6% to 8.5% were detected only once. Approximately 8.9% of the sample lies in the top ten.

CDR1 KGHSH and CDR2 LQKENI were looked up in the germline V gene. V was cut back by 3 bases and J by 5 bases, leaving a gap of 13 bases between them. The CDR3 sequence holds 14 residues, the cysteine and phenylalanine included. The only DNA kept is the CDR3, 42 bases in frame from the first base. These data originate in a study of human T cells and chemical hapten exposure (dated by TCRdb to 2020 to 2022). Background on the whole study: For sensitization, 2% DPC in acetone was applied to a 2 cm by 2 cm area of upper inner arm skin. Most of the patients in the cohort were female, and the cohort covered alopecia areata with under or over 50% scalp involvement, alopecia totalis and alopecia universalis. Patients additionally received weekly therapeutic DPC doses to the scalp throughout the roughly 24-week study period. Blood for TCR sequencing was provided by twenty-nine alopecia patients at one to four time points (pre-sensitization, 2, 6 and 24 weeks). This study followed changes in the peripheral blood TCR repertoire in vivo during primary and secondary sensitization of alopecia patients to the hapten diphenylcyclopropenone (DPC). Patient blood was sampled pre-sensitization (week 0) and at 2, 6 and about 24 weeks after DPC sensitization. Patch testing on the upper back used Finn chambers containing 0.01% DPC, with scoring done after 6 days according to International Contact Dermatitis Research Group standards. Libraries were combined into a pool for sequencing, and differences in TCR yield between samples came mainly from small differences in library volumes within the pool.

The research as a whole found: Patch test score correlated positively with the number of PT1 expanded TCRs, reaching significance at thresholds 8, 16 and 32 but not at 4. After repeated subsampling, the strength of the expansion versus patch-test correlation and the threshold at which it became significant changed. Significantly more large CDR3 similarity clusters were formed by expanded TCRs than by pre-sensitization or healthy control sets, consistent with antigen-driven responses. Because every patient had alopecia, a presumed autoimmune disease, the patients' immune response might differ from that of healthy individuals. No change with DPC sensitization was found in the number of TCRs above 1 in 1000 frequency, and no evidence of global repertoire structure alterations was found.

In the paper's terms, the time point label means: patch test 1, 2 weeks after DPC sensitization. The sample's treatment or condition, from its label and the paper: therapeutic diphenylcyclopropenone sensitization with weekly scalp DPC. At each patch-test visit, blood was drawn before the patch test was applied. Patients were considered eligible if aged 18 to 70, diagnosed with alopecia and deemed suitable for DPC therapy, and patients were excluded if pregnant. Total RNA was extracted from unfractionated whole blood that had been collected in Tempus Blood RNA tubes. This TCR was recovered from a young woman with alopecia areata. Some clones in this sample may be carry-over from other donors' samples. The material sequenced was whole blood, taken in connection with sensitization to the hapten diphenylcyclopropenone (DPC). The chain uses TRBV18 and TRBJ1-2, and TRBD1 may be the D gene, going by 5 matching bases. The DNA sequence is TGTGCCAGCTCACCCGGGGGTCTGAGGTATGGCTACACCTTC. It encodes CASSPGGLRYGYTF.